The 22 T cell receptor beta chains given below trace back to one sample, sequenced in a study of blood T cell repertoires in COVID-19. The repertoire was sequenced with immunoSEQ multiplex PCR; TCRdb's copy has only in-frame clones and lacks some. The sample consists of 70,000 or so clones, 60% to 80% of them appearing once. Sequenced input: peripheral blood. These receptors were taken from a man in his 60s with acute or convalescent COVID-19.

The J gene is TRBJ1-5, the V gene TRBV29-1, with D possibly TRBD1 on 5 matching bases. V gave up 6 bases and J gave up 7 bases, with 16 bases separating them. The germline V gene encodes CDR1 SQVTM and CDR2 ANQGSEA. The CDR3 runs 13 residues. The CDR3 sequence is CSVSRGVHQPQHF. As DNA, the CDR3 is TGCAGCGTCTCGCGGGGGGTTCACCAGCCCCAGCATTTT.

V gene TRBV29-1 combines with J gene TRBJ1-1; D gene unclear. V lost 4 bases and J lost 4, with 16 bases in between. The V gene's germline CDR1 is SQVTM and CDR2 ANQGSEA. The CDR3 has 14 residues. CDR3: CSVGLERSTTEAFF. CDR3 nucleotides: TGCAGCGTTGGGTTGGAGCGATCGACCACTGAAGCTTTCTTT.

V is TRBV5-8 and J is TRBJ1-5, with TRBD1 matching over 10 bases. V gave up 5 bases and J gave up 1 base; unmatched junction bases: 9. The CDR3 covers 17 residues. CDR1 SGHTS and CDR2 YDEGEE come from the germline V gene. The CDR3 is CASRKGQGLLSNQPQHF. CDR3 nucleotide sequence: TGTGCCAGCAGAAAGGGACAGGGGCTCCTGAGCAATCAGCCCCAGCATTTT.

Only a few counts were recorded for this clone. This chain connects TRBV5-1 to TRBJ1-2; D gene unclear. CDR1 and CDR2 from the germline V gene are SGHRS and YFSETQ. V lost 1 base, J lost 8 bases, and 9 bases lay in between. The CDR3 runs 12 residues. The CDR3 DNA sequence: TGCGCCAGCAGCTTGAATTTGGGCGGCTACACCTTC. It encodes CASSLNLGGYTF.

V gene TRBV21-1 combines with J gene TRBJ2-5; TRBD1 is the table's D call and was not checked against the DNA. TRBV21-1 is annotated as a pseudogene. The CDR3 runs to 13 residues. The CDR3 DNA reads as TGTGCCAGCCCTGGGCATCTCCAAGAGACCCAGTACTTC. It encodes CASPGHLQETQYF.

V gene TRBV19 combines with J gene TRBJ1-2, with 10 bases aligning to TRBD1. Germline CDR1 reads LNHDA; CDR2 reads SQIVND (reference sequence). The CDR3 spans 15 residues. V dropped 4 bases and J dropped 2; count of bases not matched to a gene: 4. The CDR3 region has the DNA TGTGCCAGTAGTAAGGGGGACAGGGGAAACTATGGCTACACCTTC. Its protein product is CASSKGDRGNYGYTF. The whole variable domain, filled in from reference TRBV19 and TRBJ1-2, reads DGGITQSPKYLFRKEGQNVTLSCEQNLNHDAMYWYRQDPGQGLRLIYYSQIVNDFQKGDIAEGYSVSREKKESFPLTVTSAQKNPTAFYLCASSKGDRGNYGYTFGSGTRLTVV.

The chain carries TRBV4-1 and TRBJ2-7; D possibly corresponds to TRBD2 (6 bases). Germline CDR1 is MGHRA and CDR2 is YSYEKL. Trimming removed 4 bases at V and 2 bases at J, with 18 bases between. The CDR3 has 16 residues. The CDR3 region has the DNA TGCGCCAGCAGCCGTGTAGGGGACTCTCTACCCTACGAGCAGTACTTC. Protein: CASSRVGDSLPYEQYF.

The chain carries TRBV6-5 and TRBJ1-2, with D uncertain. The germline V and J ends were trimmed by 7 bases and 2 bases, with 11 bases remaining between them. In germline, CDR1 is MNHEY, CDR2 SVGAGI. The CDR3 is 13 amino acids. Here the CDR3 DNA reads TGTGCCAGCACCAACCCCCAGAACTATGGCTACACCTTC. It specifies CASTNPQNYGYTF.

V is TRBV14 and J is TRBJ2-1; 15 positions agree with TRBD2. V gave up 0 bases and J gave up 0 bases; unmatched junction bases: 9. This CDR3 spans 21 amino acids. Looked up from germline, CDR1 is SGHDN and CDR2 is FVKESK. The CDR3 region has the DNA TGTGCCAGCAGCCAAGATTTGCGGACTAGCGGGGGGGCCGCCTCCTACAATGAGCAGTTCTTC. Translated, it gives CASSQDLRTSGGAASYNEQFF.

V gene TRBV19 combines with J gene TRBJ2-1; the match to TRBD1 covers 7 bases. The germline gives CDR1 LNHDA, CDR2 SQIVND (reference sequence). The ends lost 5 bases at V and 1 base at J; junction bases unmatched: 5. There are 15 residues in the CDR3. The CDR3: CASSPSGQSYNEQFF. CDR3 sequence (DNA): TGTGCCAGTAGTCCATCGGGACAGTCCTACAATGAGCAGTTCTTC.

This clone came up a few times. J is TRBJ2-4 and V is TRBV2; 7 nucleotides match TRBD1. From germline, CDR1 is SNHLY and CDR2 FYNNEI. The CDR3 is 14 amino acids. V shed 7 bases and J 0 bases; nucleotides not matched to a gene: 3. This CDR3 reads CASNTGVAKNIQYF. The CDR3 region has the DNA TGTGCCAGCAATACAGGGGTAGCCAAAAACATTCAGTACTTC.

This clone was recorded only once. This chain connects TRBV10-3 to TRBJ1-1, with TRBD1 matching 10 bases. CDR1 is ENHRY and CDR2 is SYGVKD in the germline V gene. V shed 2 bases, J shed 5 bases, and the junction held 8 bases outside the gene matches. This CDR3 has 16 amino acids. This CDR3 reads CAISENVGQGKTEAFF. For the CDR3, the DNA is TGTGCCATCAGTGAGAATGTGGGACAGGGGAAAACTGAAGCTTTCTTT.

The chain couples TRBV5-1 to TRBJ1-6, with TRBD1 as a possible D gene (6 bases). V lost 0 bases, J lost 3 bases, and 10 bases lay in between. The CDR3 covers 16 residues. The germline V gene has CDR1 SGHRS and CDR2 YFSETQ. The CDR3 reads CASSLGRTVYNSPLHF. For the CDR3, the DNA is TGCGCCAGCAGCTTGGGAAGGACAGTCTATAATTCACCCCTCCACTTT.

CDR3 amino acids: CASSLTVQVYGYTF. The CDR3 bases are TGTGCCAGCAGCTTGACAGTCCAGGTCTATGGCTACACCTTC. This chain connects TRBV7-8 to TRBJ1-2; TRBD1 might be the D (5 bases). Trimming stripped 3 bases from V and 4 bases from J, with 12 bases between. Germline V gene sequence: CDR1 SGHVS, CDR2 FQNEAQ. The CDR3 is made up of 14 amino acids.

The J gene is TRBJ1-5, the V gene TRBV6-5; a possible D gene is TRBD1 (6 bases). This CDR3 has 14 amino acids. Germline V gives CDR1 MNHEY, CDR2 SVGAGI. The V end lost 6 bases, the J end lost 2 bases, and 11 bases lay between the germline ends. In DNA form, the CDR3 reads TGTGCCAGCAGCAGGGGTATTGGCAATCAGCCCCAGCATTTT. Translation: CASSRGIGNQPQHF.

CDR3 protein: CASSLTGTRGNNEQFF. The CDR3 DNA reads as TGTGCCAGCAGCTTGACCGGGACTAGAGGGAACAATGAGCAGTTCTTC. The chain recombines TRBV7-2 with TRBJ2-1; the match to TRBD2 covers 8 bases. This CDR3 has 16 amino acids. The V gene end was trimmed by 3 bases and the J gene end by 5 bases; junction bases not matched to a gene: 9. Germline V lookup: CDR1 SGHTA, CDR2 FQGNSA.

The CDR3 DNA follows: TGTGCCAGCAGCCGAACAGAGAGAAACACCATATATTTT. This encodes CASSRTERNTIYF. The chain links TRBV6-6 to TRBJ1-3; D is ambiguous. The germline gives CDR1 MNHNY, CDR2 SVGAGI (reference sequence). The CDR3 totals 13 residues. V dropped 6 bases and J dropped 5 bases, with 11 bases sitting between them.

CDR3 loop: CASLSGFSSYEQYF. DNA of the CDR3: TGTGCCAGCTTATCAGGTTTCAGCTCCTACGAGCAGTACTTC. The rearrangement joins TRBV2 to TRBJ2-7; D unclear. Germline V gives CDR1 SNHLY, CDR2 FYNNEI. The CDR3 has 14 residues. V was clipped by 8 bases and J by 0 bases, with 14 bases between them.

In regard to this clone: The junction and the germline gene differ at one end; a read error may be behind it. The chain is built from TRBV20-1 and TRBJ1-5, with no clear D. This CDR3 contains 11 residues. Germline assignment: CDR1 DFQATT and CDR2 SNEGSKA (reference sequence). The CDR3 nucleotides are TGCAGTGCTAGATCCTCCCCAGACAATGTATTT. This sequence encodes CSARSSPDNVF.

The chain is built from TRBV28 and TRBJ1-2; D might be TRBD1 (6 bases). CDR1 and CDR2 (germline): MDHEN, SYDVKM. The CDR3 length is 11 residues. V was pared by 5 bases and J by 10 bases, with 11 bases between. The CDR3 loop is CASSNRVDYTF. CDR3 bases: TGTGCCAGCAGTAACAGGGTTGACTACACCTTC.

The chain employs TRBV7-3 and TRBJ2-1; 7 positions agree with TRBD2. This CDR3 has 15 residues. The junction had 5 bases not matched to a gene; V was cut back by 4 bases and J by 2 bases. Germline CDR1 is SGHTA and CDR2 is FQGTGA. For the CDR3, the DNA is TGTGCCAGCAGCTACGGGGCGGGGGCCTACAATGAGCAGTTCTTC. This sequence encodes CASSYGAGAYNEQFF.

The chain joins TRBV6-5 to TRBJ1-1; a possible D gene is TRBD1 (5 bases). Germline CDR1 is MNHEY and CDR2 is SVGAGI. This CDR3 has 16 residues. V lost 0 bases, J lost 0 bases, and 11 bases lay in between. The CDR3 coding sequence is TGTGCCAGCAGTTACTCGACGGCACAGGTGAACACTGAAGCTTTCTTT. Its protein product is CASSYSTAQVNTEAFF.